A selection of T cell receptor beta chains follows, all from one sample in a study of T cell responses to AZD1222 COVID-19 vaccine. Profiling relied on immunoSEQ multiplex PCR, and the TCRdb table lists in-frame clones only, not all of them. This sample has about 110,000 clones; about nine tenths occur once, and the top ten carry roughly 5%. The sample consisted of peripheral blood, taken on day 0 of AZD1222 vaccination. These receptors all stem from an adult in good health. Both conserved end residues are part of each CDR3. D genes are given only for firm matches. Size tells how often a clone was seen (once, few, many) or the class of an expanded clone, and some rows leave it out.

- | TRBD2 | TRBJ2-4 | TRBV6-5 | CASATSGSLGNIQYF | TGTGCCAGCGCTACTAGCGGATCTCTTGGGAACATTCAGTACTTC
- | - | TRBJ1-4 | TRBV18 | CASSRGFNEKLFF | TGTGCCAGCTCGAGGGGGTTTAATGAAAAACTGTTTTTT
- | TRBD2 | TRBJ2-1 | TRBV4-3 | CASSPQAGLAALYNEQFF | TGCGCCAGCAGCCCCCAGGCGGGACTAGCGGCGTTGTACAATGAGCAGTTCTTC
- | - | TRBJ1-1 | TRBV7-2 | CASSLGGDSSTEAFF | TGTGCCAGCAGCTTAGGGGGCGACAGTTCCACTGAAGCTTTCTTT
- | - | TRBJ1-2 | TRBV3-1/TRBV3-2 | CASSQDLRPGLSGYTF | TGTGCCAGCAGCCAAGATTTAAGACCCGGGCTCTCAGGCTACACCTTC
- | - | TRBJ2-7 | TRBV4-1 | CASSQGVISPSSSEQYF | TGCGCCAGCAGCCAAGGGGTCATCTCTCCTTCAAGTAGCGAGCAGTACTTC
- | - | TRBJ2-3 | TRBV30 | CAWATLRFQDRYTQYF | TGTGCCTGGGCTACCCTGAGGTTCCAAGATAGGTATACGCAGTATTTT
- | TRBD2 | TRBJ2-7 | TRBV27 | CASSIRTSGSEQYF | TGTGCCAGCAGTATAAGGACTAGCGGGAGCGAGCAGTACTTC
- | TRBD1 | TRBJ1-6 | TRBV18 | CASSPTGANSPLHF | TGTGCCAGCTCACCAACAGGGGCTAATTCACCCCTCCACTTT
- | TRBD2 | TRBJ2-7 | TRBV7-8 | CASSLGSGRFSYEQYF | TGTGCCAGCAGCTTAGGGAGCGGGAGGTTCTCCTACGAGCAGTACTTC
- | TRBD2 | TRBJ2-5 | TRBV7-2 | CASSWTSGYQETQYF | TGTGCCAGCAGCTGGACTAGCGGATACCAAGAGACCCAGTACTTC
- | TRBD1 | TRBJ1-2 | TRBV28 | CASSWTGPYGYTF | TGTGCCAGCAGTTGGACAGGACCCTATGGCTACACCTTC
- | TRBD1 | TRBJ2-3 | TRBV11-2 | CASSFRGSTGTDTQYF | TGTGCCAGCAGCTTCAGGGGGTCCACAGGCACAGATACGCAGTATTTT
- | TRBD1 | TRBJ2-1 | TRBV7-2 | CASSLDRGSYNEQFF | TGTGCCAGCAGCTTAGACAGGGGTTCCTACAATGAGCAGTTCTTC
- | TRBD1 | TRBJ1-5 | TRBV5-8 | CASSPRTGNQPQHF | TGTGCCAGCAGCCCCAGGACAGGGAATCAGCCCCAGCATTTT
- | - | TRBJ1-5 | TRBV12-3/TRBV12-4 | CASSLGFGQPQHF | TGTGCCAGCAGTTTAGGTTTCGGGCAGCCCCAGCATTTT
- | - | TRBJ1-1 | TRBV6-2/TRBV6-3 | CASSRTTGTEAFF | TGTGCCAGCAGCCGGACGACTGGGACTGAAGCTTTCTTT
once | - | TRBJ1-2 | TRBV28 | CASSLWVGKGGYTF | TGTGCCAGCAGTTTGTGGGTCGGGAAGGGGGGCTACACCTTC
- | - | TRBJ1-4 | TRBV5-5 | CASSFGQTNEKLFF | TGTGCCAGCAGCTTCGGCCAGACTAATGAAAAACTGTTTTTT
- | - | TRBJ2-3 | TRBV7-2 | CASSFEQGQDTQYF | TGTGCCAGCAGCTTCGAACAGGGCCAGGATACGCAGTATTTT
few | - | TRBJ2-2 | TRBV19 | CASTMRAGSNTGELFF | TGTGCCAGTACCATGAGAGCCGGGTCCAACACCGGGGAGCTGTTTTTT
- | TRBD2 | TRBJ2-5 | TRBV5-4 | CASSLASGNQETQYF | TGTGCCAGCAGCTTGGCTAGCGGGAACCAAGAGACCCAGTACTTC
- | - | TRBJ2-1 | TRBV7-2 | CASSLAPRDEQFF | TGTGCCAGCAGCTTAGCACCACGGGATGAGCAGTTCTTC
- | - | TRBJ2-1 | TRBV9 | CASSVAGGGYNEQFF | TGTGCCAGCAGCGTAGCTGGAGGGGGCTACAATGAGCAGTTCTTC
- | - | TRBJ2-7 | TRBV28 | CASSSGDYEQYF | TGTGCCAGCAGTTCGGGGGACTACGAGCAGTACTTC
- | TRBD1 | TRBJ1-4 | TRBV7-9 | CASSPGTGGKLFF | TGTGCCAGCAGCCCCGGGACAGGGGGCAAACTGTTTTTT
- | TRBD1 | TRBJ1-4 | TRBV27 | CASSTGTENEKLFF | TGTGCCAGCAGCACAGGGACAGAAAATGAAAAACTGTTTTTT
- | TRBD2 | TRBJ2-5 | TRBV19 | CASSRGLAGVETQYF | TGTGCCAGTAGTAGGGGACTAGCGGGGGTTGAGACCCAGTACTTC
- | - | TRBJ1-4 | TRBV6-4 | CASSEGAGGEKLFF | TGTGCCAGCAGTGAAGGGGCGGGCGGTGAAAAACTGTTTTTT
- | TRBD2 | TRBJ2-7 | TRBV27 | CASSPRHLGLAGGAEQYF | TGTGCCAGCAGTCCGAGGCACTTGGGACTAGCGGGAGGTGCTGAGCAGTACTTC
- | - | TRBJ2-1 | TRBV19 | CASSKVSGDEQFF | TGTGCCAGTAGTAAGGTATCAGGGGATGAGCAGTTCTTC
- | TRBD1 | TRBJ2-5 | TRBV5-1 | CASSLLTGRETQYF | TGCGCCAGCAGCTTATTGACAGGGCGAGAGACCCAGTACTTC
- | - | TRBJ1-2 | TRBV14 | CASSQDYRQGYGYTF | TGTGCCAGCAGCCAAGACTACAGGCAGGGCTATGGCTACACCTTC
- | TRBD2 | TRBJ2-1 | TRBV7-8 | CASSLSLLAGADNEQFF | TGTGCCAGCAGCTTATCACTACTAGCGGGAGCGGACAATGAGCAGTTCTTC
- | - | TRBJ2-7 | TRBV6-6 | CASSYSGGVYEQYF | TGTGCCAGCAGTTACTCTGGGGGAGTGTACGAGCAGTACTTC
- | - | TRBJ1-5 | TRBV28 | CASTAGLGNQPQHF | TGTGCCAGCACGGCAGGTTTGGGAAATCAGCCCCAGCATTTT
- | - | TRBJ2-7 | TRBV28 | CASKEREVAYEQYF | TGTGCCAGCAAGGAGCGAGAGGTGGCCTACGAGCAGTACTTC
- | - | TRBJ1-4 | TRBV7-6 | CASSPNQLGVGNEKLFF | TGTGCCAGCAGCCCCAACCAATTGGGGGTGGGTAATGAAAAACTGTTTTTT
- | - | TRBJ1-2 | TRBV7-9 | CASSLGRANYGYTF | TGTGCCAGCAGCTTAGGCAGAGCTAACTATGGCTACACCTTC
once | - | TRBJ1-1 | TRBV4-1 | CASRRGMNTEAFF | TGCGCCAGCCGCCGGGGGATGAACACTGAAGCTTTCTTT
- | - | TRBJ1-2 | TRBV5-4 | CASSLGGHGNYGYTF | TGTGCCAGCAGCTTGGGGGGGCACGGCAACTATGGCTACACCTTC